This T cell receptor beta chain was profiled in a study of blood T cell repertoires in COVID-19. On the study more broadly: The study drew acute and convalescent COVID-19 samples from the United States, Italy and Spain. The analysed material was cDNA or gDNA that came from T cells, B-cell-depleted T cells, or PBMCs.

Authors' analysis steps: Counts of nucleated cells, estimated from reference gene primer amplification, were obtained. Clones were read by immunoSEQ multiplex PCR, and TCRdb kept only the in-frame ones, dropping some. The DNA was the basis for D and trimming; V, J and clone size are from that table. The sample shows some 170,000 clones, about four fifths of them seen only once. Patients of the Seattle cohort, enrolled during active infection, were followed longitudinally. The CDR3 is 15 amino acids. The germline gives CDR1 SNHLY, CDR2 FYNNEI. V shed 8 bases, J shed 7 bases, and the junction held 10 bases outside the gene matches.

The receptor was derived from a woman aged 40 to 49 with COVID-19, enrolled during active disease. J is TRBJ2-3 and V is TRBV2, with 12 positions matching TRBD2. The sample comprised peripheral blood. CDR3 sequence reads: CASSSTSGGSNTQYF. The CDR3 DNA sequence: TGTGCCAGCTCATCAACTAGCGGGGGGTCGAATACGCAGTATTTT.